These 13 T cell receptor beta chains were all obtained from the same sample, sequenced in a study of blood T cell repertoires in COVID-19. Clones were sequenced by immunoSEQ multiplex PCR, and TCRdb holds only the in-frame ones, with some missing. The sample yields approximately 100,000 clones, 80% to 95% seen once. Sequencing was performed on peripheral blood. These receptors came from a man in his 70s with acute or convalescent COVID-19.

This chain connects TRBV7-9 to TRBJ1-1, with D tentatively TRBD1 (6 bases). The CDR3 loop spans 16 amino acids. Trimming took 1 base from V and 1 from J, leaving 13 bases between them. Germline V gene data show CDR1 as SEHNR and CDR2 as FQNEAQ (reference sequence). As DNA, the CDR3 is TGTGCCAGCAGCTTAGTAGGGGGTAAGGGGAACACTGAAGCTTTCTTT. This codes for CASSLVGGKGNTEAFF.

The CDR3 coding sequence is TGTGCCAGCTCGAAGGGGACTAGCGGGCCTAAAAACATTCAGTACTTC. Protein sequence: CASSKGTSGPKNIQYF. The J gene is TRBJ2-4, the V gene TRBV18; TRBD2 agrees at 12 bases. This CDR3 spans 16 amino acids. The germline V gene has CDR1 KGHSH and CDR2 LQKENI. V trimming: 6 bases; J trimming: 4 bases; junction bases outside the gene matches: 7.

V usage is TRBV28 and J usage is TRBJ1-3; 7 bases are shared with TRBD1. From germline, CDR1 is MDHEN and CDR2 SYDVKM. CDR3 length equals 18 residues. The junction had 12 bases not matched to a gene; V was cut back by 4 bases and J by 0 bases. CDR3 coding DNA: TGTGCCAGCAGTTGGGAGTACAGGGGAACATTCTCTGGAAACACCATATATTTT. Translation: CASSWEYRGTFSGNTIYF. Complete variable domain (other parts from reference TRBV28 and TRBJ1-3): DVKVTQSSRYLVKRTGEKVFLECVQDMDHENMFWYRQDPGLGLRLIYFSYDVKMKEKGDIPEGYSVSREKKERFSLILESASTNQTSMYLCASSWEYRGTFSGNTIYFGEGSWLTVV.

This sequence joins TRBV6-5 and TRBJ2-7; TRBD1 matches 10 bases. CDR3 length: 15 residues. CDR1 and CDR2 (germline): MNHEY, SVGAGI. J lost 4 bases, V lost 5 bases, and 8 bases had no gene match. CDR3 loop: CASSPRDRGLYEQYF. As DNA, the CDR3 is TGTGCCAGCAGTCCCCGGGACAGGGGTTTGTACGAGCAGTACTTC.

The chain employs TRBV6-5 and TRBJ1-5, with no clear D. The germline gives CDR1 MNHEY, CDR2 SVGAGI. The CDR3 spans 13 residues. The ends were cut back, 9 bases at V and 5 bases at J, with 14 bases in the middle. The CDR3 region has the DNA TGTGCCAGTAAACCTAATTCGGATCAGCCCCAGCATTTT. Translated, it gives CASKPNSDQPQHF.

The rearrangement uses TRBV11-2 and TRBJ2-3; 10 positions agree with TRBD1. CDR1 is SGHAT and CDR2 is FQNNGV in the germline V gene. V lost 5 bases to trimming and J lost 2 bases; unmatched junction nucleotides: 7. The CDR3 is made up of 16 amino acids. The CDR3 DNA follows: TGTGCCAGCAGCCCCGGGACAGGGGCCATCACAGATACGCAGTATTTT. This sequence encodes CASSPGTGAITDTQYF.

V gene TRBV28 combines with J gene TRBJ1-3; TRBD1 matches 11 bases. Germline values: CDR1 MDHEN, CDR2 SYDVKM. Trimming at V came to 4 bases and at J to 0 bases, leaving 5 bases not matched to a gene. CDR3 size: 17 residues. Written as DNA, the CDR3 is TGTGCCAGCAGTTACGGACAGGGGGCGACCTCTGGAAACACCATATATTTT. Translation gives CASSYGQGATSGNTIYF.

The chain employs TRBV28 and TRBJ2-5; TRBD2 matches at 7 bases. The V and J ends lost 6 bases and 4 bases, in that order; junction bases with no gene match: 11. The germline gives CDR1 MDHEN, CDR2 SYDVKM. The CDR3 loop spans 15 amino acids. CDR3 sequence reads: CASRGGREFLETQYF. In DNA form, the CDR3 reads TGTGCCAGCAGGGGAGGGCGGGAGTTTTTAGAGACCCAGTACTTC. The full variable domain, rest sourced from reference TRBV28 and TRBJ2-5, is DVKVTQSSRYLVKRTGEKVFLECVQDMDHENMFWYRQDPGLGLRLIYFSYDVKMKEKGDIPEGYSVSREKKERFSLILESASTNQTSMYLCASRGGREFLETQYFGPGTRLLVL.

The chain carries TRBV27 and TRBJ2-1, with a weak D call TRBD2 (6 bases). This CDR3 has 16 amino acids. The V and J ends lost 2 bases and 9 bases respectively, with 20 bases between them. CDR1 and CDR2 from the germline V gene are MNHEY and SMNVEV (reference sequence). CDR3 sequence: CASSLPNRPGTLEQFF. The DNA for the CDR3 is TGTGCCAGCAGTTTACCGAACCGCCCAGGGACTCTTGAGCAGTTCTTC.

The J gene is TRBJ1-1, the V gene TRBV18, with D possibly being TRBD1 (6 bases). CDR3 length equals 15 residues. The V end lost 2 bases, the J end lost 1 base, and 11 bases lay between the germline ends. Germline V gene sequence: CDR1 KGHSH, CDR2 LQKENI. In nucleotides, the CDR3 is TGTGCCAGCTCACCAAGACAGGCTGAGAACACTGAAGCTTTCTTT. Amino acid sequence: CASSPRQAENTEAFF.

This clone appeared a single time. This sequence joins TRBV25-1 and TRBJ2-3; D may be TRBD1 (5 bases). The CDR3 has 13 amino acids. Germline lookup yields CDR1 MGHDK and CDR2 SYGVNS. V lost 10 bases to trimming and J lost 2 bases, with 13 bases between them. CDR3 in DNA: TGTGCCATCCGCGACAGTTACACAGATACGCAGTATTTT. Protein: CAIRDSYTDTQYF.

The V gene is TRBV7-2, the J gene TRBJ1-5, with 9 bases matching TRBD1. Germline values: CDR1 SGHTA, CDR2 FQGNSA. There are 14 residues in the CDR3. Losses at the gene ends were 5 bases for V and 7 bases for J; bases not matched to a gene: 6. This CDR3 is CASSGQGMGQPQHF. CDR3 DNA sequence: TGTGCCAGCAGCGGACAGGGGATGGGCCAGCCCCAGCATTTT.

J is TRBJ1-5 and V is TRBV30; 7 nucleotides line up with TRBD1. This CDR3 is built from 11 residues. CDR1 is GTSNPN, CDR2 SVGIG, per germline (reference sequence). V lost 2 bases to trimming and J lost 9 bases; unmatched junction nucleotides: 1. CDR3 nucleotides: TGTGCCTGGAGTTCAGGGGGGCCCCAGCATTTT. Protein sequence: CAWSSGGPQHF.